This T cell receptor beta chain was obtained from a study of breast tumors, draining lymph nodes, adjacent tissues. General study findings and limits: The lymph node origin of tumor T cells was framed as consistent with a hypothesis, not demonstrated. Tumor repertoires ranked between lymph nodes and nontumor tissue in diversity, with V and J gene preferences.

By share, this clonotype ranks as medium-sized. The antigen is undetermined. Each CDR3 protein gets one entry after TCRdb re-called the multiplex PCR reads with MiXCR. The sample records 33,000 or so distinct CDR3 sequences, 60% to 70% being singletons. V lost 3 bases to trimming and J lost 8 bases, with 4 bases between them. CDR1 SNHLY and CDR2 FYNNEI come from the germline V gene. This CDR3 is 10 amino acids long. Material: breast tumor tissue. The V call is TRBV2, the J call TRBJ1-2; D is ambiguous. The clonotype was recovered from a female donor with breast cancer. Some clones in this sample may be carry-over from other donors' samples. CDR3 residues: CASSDGGYTF. The CDR3 nucleotides are TGTGCCAGCAGTGACGGCGGCTACACCTTC.